This entry lists 8 T cell receptor beta chains sequenced from one sample in a study of CXCR3-negative and CXCR3-positive naive CD8 T cells. The study, taken as a whole, reports: CXCR3-negative naive cells had less hydrophobic TRB CDR3s than did CXCR3-positive naive cells.

TRB cDNA libraries were made by UMI-labeled 5' RACE. TCRdb reanalyzed the 5' RACE reads and collapses them to one entry per CDR3 protein, without DNA. Its clone listing holds under 75,000 distinct CDR3 sequences. These TCRs are of unknown antigen specificity. The specimen was naive CXCR3+ CD8+ T cells from blood. Specified subset: CD45RO-CCR7+CD27+CD95- naive CD8+ T cells expressing CXCR3 (TNR3+). Source of these receptors: a human donor in good health. Some clones in this sample may be carry-over from other donors' samples.

The chain employs TRBV4-2 and TRBJ1-4; TCRdb lists TRBD1, though no DNA is available to test this call. The CDR3 contains 13 residues. CDR1 and CDR2 from the germline V gene are LGHNA and YNFKEQ. Here the CDR3 reads CASLGWAGEKLFF.

The chain has TRBV7-7 and TRBJ2-1; the TCRdb call, TRBD2, lacks DNA for checking. The CDR3 has 13 amino acids. The germline gives CDR1 SSHAT, CDR2 FNYEAQ (reference sequence). The CDR3: CASSFGGGAVLFF.

The gene calls are TRBV28 and TRBJ2-5; the D gene TCRdb calls, TRBD1, cannot be checked with no DNA. The CDR3 has 15 amino acids. Germline V gene data show CDR1 as MDHEN and CDR2 as SYDVKM. The CDR3 spells CASRPPEWGEETQYF.

V usage is TRBV27 and J usage is TRBJ2-1. Germline values: CDR1 MNHEY, CDR2 SMNVEV (reference sequence). This CDR3 has 14 amino acids. The CDR3 sequence: CASSLNPSVSEQFF.

This sequence joins TRBV29-1 and TRBJ1-4. CDR1 SQVTM and CDR2 ANQGSEA come from the germline V gene. This CDR3 spans 15 amino acids. This chain's CDR3 is CSVEDDTAINEKLFF.

V and J are TRBV7-3 and TRBJ2-2. Germline loops: CDR1 SGHTA, CDR2 FQGTGA. The CDR3 loop spans 13 amino acids. CDR3: CASSLDGSGELFF.

This chain links TRBV27 with TRBJ2-3; TCRdb lists TRBD2, though no DNA is available to test this call. The CDR3 is made up of 14 amino acids. Germline CDR1 MNHEY, CDR2 SMNVEV (reference sequence). The CDR3 reads CASTPGLESDTQYF.

The V and J genes are TRBV7-6 and TRBJ1-4; the D call of TRBD1 rests on TCRdb alone, since no DNA is present to check it. The CDR3 runs to 18 residues. Germline CDR1 SGHVS, CDR2 FNYEAQ. CDR3 residues: CASSLDWDLNWTNEKLFF.